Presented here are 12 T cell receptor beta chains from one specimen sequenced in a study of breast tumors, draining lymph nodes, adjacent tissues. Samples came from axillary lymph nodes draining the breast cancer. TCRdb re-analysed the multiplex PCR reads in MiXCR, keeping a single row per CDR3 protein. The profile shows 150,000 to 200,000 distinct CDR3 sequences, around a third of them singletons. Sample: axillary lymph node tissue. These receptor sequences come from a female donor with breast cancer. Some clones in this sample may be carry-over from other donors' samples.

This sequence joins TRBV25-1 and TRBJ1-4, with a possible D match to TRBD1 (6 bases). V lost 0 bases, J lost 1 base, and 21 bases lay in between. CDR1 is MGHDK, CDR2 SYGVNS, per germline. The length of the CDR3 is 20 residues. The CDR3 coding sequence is TGTGCCAGCAGTGAATATAAACAGGGCAGGGAGGGAAGAACTAATGAAAAACTGTTTTTT. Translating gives CASSEYKQGREGRTNEKLFF.

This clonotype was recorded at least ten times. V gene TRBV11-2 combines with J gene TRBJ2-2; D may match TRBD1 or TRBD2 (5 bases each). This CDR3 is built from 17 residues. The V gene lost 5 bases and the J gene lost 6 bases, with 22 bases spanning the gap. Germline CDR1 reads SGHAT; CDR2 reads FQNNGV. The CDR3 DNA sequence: TGTGCCAGCAGCAAACCTTCAGGGTCCGTTAGCGCCGGGGAGCTGTTTTTT. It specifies CASSKPSGSVSAGELFF.

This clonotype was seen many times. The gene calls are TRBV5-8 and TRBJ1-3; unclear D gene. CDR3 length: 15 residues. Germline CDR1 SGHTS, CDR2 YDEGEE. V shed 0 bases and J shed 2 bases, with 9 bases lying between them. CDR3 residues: CASSLGGGPGNTIYF. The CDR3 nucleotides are TGTGCCAGCAGCTTGGGGGGAGGGCCTGGAAACACCATATATTTT.

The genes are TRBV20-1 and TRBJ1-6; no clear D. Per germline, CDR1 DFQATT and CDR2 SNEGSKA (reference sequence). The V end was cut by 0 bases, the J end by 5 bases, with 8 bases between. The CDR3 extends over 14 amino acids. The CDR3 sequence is CSAREGGDNSPLHF. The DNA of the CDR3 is TGCAGTGCTAGAGAGGGAGGAGATAATTCACCCCTCCACTTT.

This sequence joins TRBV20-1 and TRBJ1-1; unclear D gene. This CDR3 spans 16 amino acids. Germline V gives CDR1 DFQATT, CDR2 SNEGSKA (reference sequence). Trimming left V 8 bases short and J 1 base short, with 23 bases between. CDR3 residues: CSPSVGPGATNTEAFF. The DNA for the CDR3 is TGCAGTCCGTCAGTAGGCCCCGGCGCTACGAACACTGAAGCTTTCTTT.

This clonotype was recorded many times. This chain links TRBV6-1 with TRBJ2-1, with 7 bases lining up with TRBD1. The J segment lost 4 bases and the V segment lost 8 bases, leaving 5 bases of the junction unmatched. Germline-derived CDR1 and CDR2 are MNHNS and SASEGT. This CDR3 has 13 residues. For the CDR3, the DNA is TGTGCCAGCGCCCGACAGGGTTACAATGAGCAGTTCTTC. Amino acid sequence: CASARQGYNEQFF.

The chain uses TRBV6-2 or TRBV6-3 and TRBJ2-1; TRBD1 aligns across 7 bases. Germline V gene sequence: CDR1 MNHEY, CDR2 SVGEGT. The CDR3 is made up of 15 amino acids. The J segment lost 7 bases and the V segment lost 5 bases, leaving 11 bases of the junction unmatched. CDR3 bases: TGTGCCAGCAGTCCCGGGACAGCCCCCGAGAATGAGCAGTTCTTC. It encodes CASSPGTAPENEQFF.

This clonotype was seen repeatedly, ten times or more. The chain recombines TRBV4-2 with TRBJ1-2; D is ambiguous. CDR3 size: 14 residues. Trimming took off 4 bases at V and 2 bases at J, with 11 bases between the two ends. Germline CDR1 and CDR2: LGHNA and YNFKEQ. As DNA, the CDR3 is TGTGCCAGCAGCCCTAACAGCAAAAACTATGGCTACACCTTC. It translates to CASSPNSKNYGYTF.

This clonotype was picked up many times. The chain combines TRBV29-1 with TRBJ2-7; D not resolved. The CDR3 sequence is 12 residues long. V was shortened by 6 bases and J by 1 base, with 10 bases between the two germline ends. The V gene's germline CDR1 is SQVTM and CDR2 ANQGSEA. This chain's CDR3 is CSVVEQSYEQYF. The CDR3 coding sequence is TGCAGCGTGGTCGAACAGTCCTACGAGCAGTACTTC.

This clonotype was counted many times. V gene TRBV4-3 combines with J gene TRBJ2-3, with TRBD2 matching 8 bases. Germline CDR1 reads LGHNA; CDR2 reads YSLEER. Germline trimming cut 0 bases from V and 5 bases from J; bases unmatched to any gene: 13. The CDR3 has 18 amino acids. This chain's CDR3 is CASSQDRGTGGPGDTQYF. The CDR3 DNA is TGCGCCAGCAGCCAAGATCGGGGGACGGGAGGGCCCGGAGATACGCAGTATTTT.

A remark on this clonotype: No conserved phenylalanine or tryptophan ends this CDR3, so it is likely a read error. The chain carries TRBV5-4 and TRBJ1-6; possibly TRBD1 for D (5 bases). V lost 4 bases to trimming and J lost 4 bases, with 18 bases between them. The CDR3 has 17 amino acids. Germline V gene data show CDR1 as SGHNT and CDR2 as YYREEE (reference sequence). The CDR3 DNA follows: TGTGCCAGCAGCCAGGGAACCGCGACAGCTTATAATTCACCCCTCCACTCT. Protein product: CASSQGTATAYNSPLHS.

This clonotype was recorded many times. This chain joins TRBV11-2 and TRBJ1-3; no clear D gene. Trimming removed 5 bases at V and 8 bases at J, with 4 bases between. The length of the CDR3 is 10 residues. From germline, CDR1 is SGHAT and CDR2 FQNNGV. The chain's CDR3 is CASSAHTIYF. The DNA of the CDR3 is TGTGCCAGCAGCGCCCACACCATATATTTT.